This T cell receptor (beta chain) stems from a study of shared clonotypes between healthy human individuals. CD45RO negativity and positive selection for CCR7 defined naive CD8 cells, a population that excluded terminally differentiated effector memory CD45RA+ cells. Donors comprised healthy HIV-negative adults lacking recent acute infections or vaccinations. The germline CDR1 and CDR2 sequences are SEHNR and FQNEAQ (reference sequence). Between the trimmed V and J ends, which lost 0 bases and 5 bases, there was a span of 10 bases. This CDR3 has 14 amino acids. Findings of the study overall: Only blood was sampled, and tissue TCR repertoires likely differ from blood ones.

As concerns this clone: Its antigen is currently unknown.

Generated by immunoSEQ multiplex PCR, the TCRdb table keeps only in-frame clones and is missing some. The sample comprises nearly 600,000 clones, around 95% of which are singletons, and 0.1% to 0.11% rests with the top ten. The sequence derives from a woman aged 25 to 39 in good health. The specimen sequenced was naive CD8+ T cells sorted from blood. This chain joins TRBV7-9 and TRBJ1-1, with D uncertain. The CDR3 loop is CASSLAGRSTEAFF. The CDR3 DNA is TGTGCCAGCAGCTTAGCAGGGCGGAGTACTGAAGCTTTCTTT.